The 10 T cell receptor beta chains reported below all come from one sample, sequenced in a study of CD8 T cells in Susac syndrome. Random hexamers were used to reverse transcribe 0.5 to 1 ug of RNA. TCRdb used MiXCR to reprocess the immunoSEQ multiplex PCR reads, holding one entry per CDR3 protein. This sample has more than 95,000 distinct CDR3 sequences, with more than 85% found just once. Sequencing was performed on CD8+ T cells from PBMCs. Every receptor here comes from a human donor with multiple sclerosis.

This chain uses TRBV3-1 with TRBJ1-1, with D maybe TRBD1 (6 bases). The germline V and J ends were trimmed by 1 base and 0 bases, with 18 bases remaining between them. This CDR3 has 18 residues. Germline CDR1 and CDR2: LGHDT and YNNKEL (reference sequence). CDR3 DNA sequence: TGTGCCAGCAGCCAAGTCTTGAGGGGGAGCTCCATGAACACTGAAGCTTTCTTT. This codes for CASSQVLRGSSMNTEAFF.

V gene TRBV29-1 combines with J gene TRBJ2-1; D is unresolved. Looked up from germline, CDR1 is SQVTM and CDR2 is ANQGSEA. This CDR3 has 11 residues. V shed 5 bases and J shed 3 bases, with 5 bases lying between them. The CDR3 DNA reads as TGCAGCGTTCCTAGCTACAATGAGCAGTTCTTC. Translated: CSVPSYNEQFF.

The CDR3 loop reads CASSAGQISYEQYF. CDR3 nucleotide sequence: TGTGCCAGCAGTGCCGGACAGATCTCCTACGAGCAGTACTTC. This sequence joins TRBV6-1 and TRBJ2-7, with a weak D call TRBD1 (6 bases). Germline CDR1 MNHNS, CDR2 SASEGT. The CDR3 totals 14 residues. With 4 bases removed from V and 0 bases from J, the gap between germline ends came to 10 bases.

The chain couples TRBV5-6 to TRBJ2-1; D assignment may be TRBD1 or TRBD2 (5 bases each). Between the trimmed V and J ends, which lost 0 bases and 1 base, there was a span of 11 bases. Germline CDR1 SGHDT, CDR2 YYEEEE. The CDR3 contains 16 residues. The chain's CDR3 is CASSLVVGESYNEQFF. CDR3 nucleotides: TGTGCCAGCAGCTTGGTCGTGGGGGAGTCCTACAATGAGCAGTTCTTC.

The chain carries TRBV19 and TRBJ2-2, with 9 bases that match TRBD2. The CDR3 runs 15 residues. Trimming removed 1 base from V and 6 bases from J; junction bases left unmatched: 3. Germline V gene lookup returns CDR1 LNHDA and CDR2 SQIVND (reference sequence). The CDR3 DNA reads TGTGCCAGTAGTATAGCAGCGGGAGGTCCCGGGGAGCTGTTTTTT. Its protein product is CASSIAAGGPGELFF. The full variable domain, completed using reference TRBV19 and TRBJ2-2, is DGGITQSPKYLFRKEGQNVTLSCEQNLNHDAMYWYRQDPGQGLRLIYYSQIVNDFQKGDIAEGYSVSREKKESFPLTVTSAQKNPTAFYLCASSIAAGGPGELFFGEGSRLTVL.

This clonotype has only a few counts. The J gene is TRBJ2-7, the V gene TRBV6-5; 7 positions agree with TRBD1. Germline CDR1 reads MNHEY; CDR2 reads SVGAGI. CDR3 length: 12 residues. Unmatched junction bases numbered 4, after V lost 7 bases and J lost 4 bases. CDR3 amino acids: CASTHRGYEQYF. The CDR3 nucleotides read TGTGCCAGCACCCACAGGGGTTACGAGCAGTACTTC.

The chain uses TRBV3-1 and TRBJ2-7; 7 positions agree with TRBD2. In germline, CDR1 is LGHDT, CDR2 YNNKEL (reference sequence). After removal of 4 bases from V and 0 bases from J, the junction contained 6 bases not matched to a gene. The CDR3 consists of 15 residues. For the CDR3, the DNA is TGTGCCAGCAGCCCGGACGGGACTATCTCCTACGAGCAGTACTTC. This codes for CASSPDGTISYEQYF.

This sequence joins TRBV15 and TRBJ1-1; 7 nucleotides agree with TRBD1. The germline V gene has CDR1 LNHNV and CDR2 YYDKDF (reference sequence). This CDR3 spans 14 amino acids. J gave up 3 bases and V 7 bases, and 8 bases lay outside the gene matches. CDR3 region: CATKMTGTDTEAFF. The CDR3 DNA sequence: TGTGCCACCAAAATGACAGGGACGGACACTGAAGCTTTCTTT.

The rearrangement uses TRBV6-7 and TRBJ2-1; TRBD2 agrees at 8 bases. Being an ORF, TRBV6-7 has a function that is uncertain. This CDR3 has 21 amino acids. V dropped 1 base and J dropped 1; count of bases not matched to a gene: 18. As DNA, the CDR3 is TGTGCCAGCAGTTACTTTCGACTAGCGCCAGCGATTGCCCTATCCTACAATGAGCAGTTCTTC. This codes for CASSYFRLAPAIALSYNEQFF.

The chain couples TRBV9 to TRBJ2-2; TRBD2 agrees at 14 bases. Germline lookup yields CDR1 SGDLS and CDR2 YYNGEE. The CDR3 has 17 residues. With 3 bases clipped from V and 5 bases from J, the junction kept 6 bases outside the gene matches. CDR3 in amino acids: CASSGGLAGGGTGELFF. CDR3 nucleotides: TGTGCCAGCAGCGGTGGACTAGCGGGAGGCGGAACCGGGGAGCTGTTTTTT.